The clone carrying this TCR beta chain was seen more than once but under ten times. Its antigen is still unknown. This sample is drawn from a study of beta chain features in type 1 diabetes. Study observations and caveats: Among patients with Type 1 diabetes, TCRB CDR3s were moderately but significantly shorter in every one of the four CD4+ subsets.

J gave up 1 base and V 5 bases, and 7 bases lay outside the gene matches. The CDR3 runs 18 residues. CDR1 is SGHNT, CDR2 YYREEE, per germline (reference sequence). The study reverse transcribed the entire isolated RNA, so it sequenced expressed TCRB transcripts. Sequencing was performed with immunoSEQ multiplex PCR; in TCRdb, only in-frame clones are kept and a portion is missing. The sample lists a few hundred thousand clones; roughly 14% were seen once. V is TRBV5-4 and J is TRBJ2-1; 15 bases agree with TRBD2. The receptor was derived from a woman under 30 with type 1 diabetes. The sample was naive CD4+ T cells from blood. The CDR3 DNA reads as TGTGCCAGCAGTCGTCACGGGACTAGCGGGAGGTCCTACAATGAGCAGTTCTTC. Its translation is CASSRHGTSGRSYNEQFF. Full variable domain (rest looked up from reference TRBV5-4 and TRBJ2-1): ETGVTQSPTHLIKTRGQQVTLRCSSQSGHNTVSWYQQALGQGPQFIFQYYREEENGRGNFPPRFSGLQFPNYSSELNVNALELDDSALYLCASSRHGTSGRSYNEQFFGPGTRLTVL.